This passage covers 9 T cell receptor beta chains from one sample sequenced in a study of blood T cell repertoires in COVID-19. TCRdb keeps only in-frame clones here, not all; method: immunoSEQ multiplex PCR. The sample carries approximately 150,000 clones, around 81% recorded once. Sequenced: peripheral blood. These receptors were taken from a man between 65 and 85 years old who had recovered from COVID-19.

This clone was recorded only once. The genes are TRBV19 and TRBJ1-2; D is possibly TRBD1 (5 bases). Looked up from germline, CDR1 is LNHDA and CDR2 is SQIVND (reference sequence). CDR3 length: 15 amino acids. V lost 0 bases to trimming and J lost 2 bases, with 10 bases between them. The CDR3 region has the DNA TGTGCCAGTAGTATAGAGTCGGCAGGGAACTATGGCTACACCTTC. Translated, it gives CASSIESAGNYGYTF.

The J gene is TRBJ2-5, the V gene TRBV5-1, with 10 bases lining up with TRBD1. V lost 3 bases, J lost 1 base, and 6 bases stayed unmatched. This CDR3 contains 16 residues. The V gene's germline CDR1 is SGHRS and CDR2 YFSETQ. This chain's CDR3 is CASSWTGTGAQETQYF. The CDR3 DNA reads TGCGCCAGCAGCTGGACCGGGACAGGGGCCCAAGAGACCCAGTACTTC.

The chain links TRBV10-3 to TRBJ2-3; 11 bases are a match to TRBD2. In germline, CDR1 is ENHRY, CDR2 SYGVKD. Trimming at V came to 5 bases and at J to 4 bases, leaving 2 bases not matched to a gene. This CDR3 has 14 residues. For the CDR3, the DNA is TGTGCCATCAGTCCTAGCGGGAGGTCAGATACGCAGTATTTT. Translating gives CAISPSGRSDTQYF.

V gene TRBV7-3 combines with J gene TRBJ2-1, with 10 bases matching TRBD2. CDR1 and CDR2 from the germline V gene are SGHTA and FQGTGA. The CDR3 is made up of 15 amino acids. The V and J ends lost 2 bases and 8 bases, in that order; junction bases with no gene match: 6. The CDR3 bases are TGTGCCAGCAGCTTAGGTGCTAGCGGGAGAGATGAGCAGTTCTTC. Its protein is CASSLGASGRDEQFF.

On this clone itself: Other DNA sequences in the same sample also yield this CDR3. The chain employs TRBV6-6 and TRBJ1-1; no clear D gene. The CDR3 extends over 14 amino acids. Looked up from germline, CDR1 is MNHNY and CDR2 is SVGAGI (reference sequence). V gave up 0 bases and J gave up 2 bases, with 7 bases separating them. CDR3 coding DNA: TGTGCCAGCAGTTACTCTGAGGGAAACACTGAAGCTTTCTTT. It encodes CASSYSEGNTEAFF.

CDR3 DNA sequence: TGTGCCAGCAGAGCCACAGGACTAAACACTGAAGCTTTCTTT. This sequence encodes CASRATGLNTEAFF. The chain uses TRBV2 and TRBJ1-1, with D possibly TRBD1 on 5 matching bases. V lost 6 bases, J lost 2 bases, and 13 bases lay in between. The germline V gene has CDR1 SNHLY and CDR2 FYNNEI. This CDR3 has 14 amino acids.

The rearrangement uses TRBV3-1 (or the pseudogene TRBV3-2) and TRBJ1-1, with TRBD1 matching 8 bases. Germline values: CDR1 LGHDT, CDR2 YNNKEL (reference sequence). With 6 bases clipped from V and 7 bases from J, the junction kept 4 bases outside the gene matches. This CDR3 is built from 12 residues. The CDR3 region is CASRLGTGEAFF. Here the CDR3 DNA reads TGTGCCAGCAGGCTCGGGACAGGTGAAGCTTTCTTT.

The chain has TRBV5-1 and TRBJ1-5, with D tentatively TRBD1 (5 bases). V gave up 0 bases and J gave up 2 bases, with 9 bases separating them. Germline-derived CDR1 and CDR2 are SGHRS and YFSETQ. The CDR3 is 15 amino acids. CDR3 amino acids: CASSLAGIGNQPQHF. The CDR3, as DNA: TGCGCCAGCAGCTTGGCAGGGATTGGCAATCAGCCCCAGCATTTT.

The rearrangement joins TRBV7-8 to TRBJ2-2; the D gene is possibly TRBD2 (5 bases). With 3 bases removed from V and 5 bases from J, the gap between germline ends came to 10 bases. Germline assignment: CDR1 SGHVS and CDR2 FQNEAQ. The length of the CDR3 is 14 residues. The CDR3 protein is CASSLGGRTGELFF. The CDR3 nucleotides are TGTGCCAGCAGCTTGGGCGGGCGGACCGGGGAGCTGTTTTTT. Together with reference TRBV7-8 and TRBJ2-2, the CDR3 gives the full variable domain: GAGVSQSPRYKVAKRGQDVALRCDPISGHVSLFWYQQALGQGPEFLTYFQNEAQLDKSGLPSDRFFAERPEGSVSTLKIQRTQQEDSAVYLCASSLGGRTGELFFGEGSRLTVL.